The 21 T cell receptor beta chains below all came from one sample that was sequenced in a study of T cell responses to AZD1222 COVID-19 vaccine. Generated by immunoSEQ multiplex PCR, the TCRdb table keeps only in-frame clones and is missing some. The data hold approximately 150,000 clones, with about nine tenths observed a single time. Specimen: peripheral blood, collected 28 days after the second AZD1222 dose. The receptor source for this set is an adult who received the AZD1222 COVID-19 vaccine.

The CDR3 spells CASLPGGSDTQYF. The CDR3 DNA follows: TGTGCCAGCCTCCCGGGGGGGTCGGATACGCAGTATTTT. The gene calls are TRBV13 and TRBJ2-3; 8 nucleotides agree with TRBD2. The CDR3 sequence is 13 residues long. V trimming: 8 bases; J trimming: 6 bases; junction bases outside the gene matches: 7. The germline V gene has CDR1 PRHDT and CDR2 FYEKMQ (reference sequence).

The gene calls are TRBV6-5 and TRBJ2-1; tentative D call: TRBD2 (5 bases). Germline V lookup: CDR1 MNHEY, CDR2 SVGAGI. This CDR3 has 12 amino acids. The V and J ends lost 7 bases and 3 bases respectively, with 7 bases between them. The CDR3 DNA reads as TGTGCCAGCAAGGACTTCTACAATGAGCAGTTCTTC. The encoded protein is CASKDFYNEQFF.

The chain recombines TRBV5-1 with TRBJ2-1; 10 positions match TRBD2. The ends lost 4 bases at V and 7 bases at J; junction bases unmatched: 11. CDR3 size: 16 residues. Germline CDR1 reads SGHRS; CDR2 reads YFSETQ. The DNA for the CDR3 is TGCGCCAGCAGCCCCCTAGCGGGAGCCTCAGGGAATGAGCAGTTCTTC. Translating it yields CASSPLAGASGNEQFF.

The V and J genes are TRBV10-3 and TRBJ1-1; 7 bases match TRBD1. Germline V lookup: CDR1 ENHRY, CDR2 SYGVKD. The V and J ends lost 0 bases and 7 bases, in that order; junction bases with no gene match: 11. The CDR3 is made up of 16 amino acids. Here the CDR3 DNA reads TGTGCCATCAGTGAGTCGATGTCAGGGGGACTTAGTGAAGCTTTCTTT. This sequence encodes CAISESMSGGLSEAFF.

The V and J genes are TRBV7-3 and TRBJ2-2; tentative D call: TRBD1 (5 bases). This CDR3 spans 15 amino acids. CDR1 SGHTA and CDR2 FQGTGA come from the germline V gene. Trimming stripped 2 bases from V and 6 bases from J, with 13 bases between. CDR3 coding DNA: TGTGCCAGCAGCTTAGAGGCAGGGTTTGCCGGGGAGCTGTTTTTT. Translating gives CASSLEAGFAGELFF.

V usage is TRBV10-2 and J usage is TRBJ1-2; no clear D gene. Germline CDR1 and CDR2: WSHSY and SAAADI. Trimming removed 10 bases from V and 8 bases from J, with 17 bases in between. This CDR3 is 12 amino acids long. CDR3 DNA sequence: TGCGCCACCTTAACCATACCGAGGGGCTACACCTTC. Amino acids: CATLTIPRGYTF.

V is TRBV5-4 and J is TRBJ2-5; no clear D gene. CDR3 length: 13 amino acids. The V end lost 1 base, the J end lost 5 bases, and 9 bases lay between the germline ends. The germline V gene encodes CDR1 SGHNT and CDR2 YYREEE (reference sequence). For the CDR3, the DNA is TGTGCCAGCAGCTTGTGGGGATCCGAGACCCAGTACTTC. As protein: CASSLWGSETQYF.

This chain connects TRBV18 to TRBJ2-7; 8 bases are shared with TRBD2. Unmatched junction bases numbered 2, after V lost 4 bases and J lost 0 bases. Germline CDR1 KGHSH, CDR2 LQKENI. This CDR3 contains 14 residues. The CDR3: CASSQGLASYEQYF. CDR3 in DNA: TGTGCCAGCTCACAAGGACTAGCCTCCTACGAGCAGTACTTC.

This clone has just one count. The chain recombines TRBV5-5 with TRBJ2-7; D is perhaps TRBD2 (6 bases). Germline V lookup: CDR1 SGHKS, CDR2 YYEKEE (reference sequence). V was shortened by 4 bases and J by 0 bases, with 11 bases between the two germline ends. The CDR3 has 14 residues. This CDR3 is CASSPGLSSYEQYF. CDR3 DNA: TGTGCCAGCAGCCCTGGACTAAGCTCCTACGAGCAGTACTTC.

The chain couples TRBV27 to TRBJ1-6; unclear D gene. Germline-derived CDR1 and CDR2 are MNHEY and SMNVEV (reference sequence). There are 17 residues in the CDR3. V lost 7 bases to trimming and J lost 0 bases, with 16 bases between them. The CDR3 nucleotides read TGTGCCAGCACCCCCCGGTCGGGTCACTCCTATAATTCACCCCTCCACTTT. Residues: CASTPRSGHSYNSPLHF.

This chain links TRBV27 with TRBJ1-2; 12 bases are a match to TRBD1. The germline V gene encodes CDR1 MNHEY and CDR2 SMNVEV (reference sequence). After removal of 3 bases from V and 4 bases from J, the junction contained 3 bases not matched to a gene. The CDR3 runs 15 residues. The CDR3 here is CASSFGTGGGYGYTF. DNA of the CDR3: TGTGCCAGCAGTTTCGGGACAGGGGGCGGCTATGGCTACACCTTC.

V and J are TRBV4-3 and TRBJ1-6; possibly TRBD1 for D (5 bases). Germline V gene data show CDR1 as LGHNA and CDR2 as YSLEER. Trimming removed 1 base from V and 15 bases from J, with 10 bases in between. The CDR3 totals 12 residues. CDR3 bases: TGCGCCAGCAGCCAAGCCGGGGGGAGCCTCCACTTT. Amino acid sequence: CASSQAGGSLHF.

The chain recombines TRBV4-3 with TRBJ1-2; the D is unclear. CDR1 and CDR2 from the germline V gene are LGHNA and YSLEER. The V end was cut by 0 bases, the J end by 5 bases, with 10 bases between. The CDR3 has 14 residues. The CDR3 region is CASSQEPAVYGYTF. The CDR3 bases are TGCGCCAGCAGCCAAGAGCCGGCAGTTTATGGCTACACCTTC.

The chain employs TRBV7-6 and TRBJ2-7; D may be TRBD1 (6 bases). This CDR3 region has 16 residues. From germline, CDR1 is SGHVS and CDR2 FNYEAQ. The V end lost 5 bases, the J end lost 1 base, and 18 bases lay between the germline ends. The DNA of the CDR3 is TGTGCCAGCAGCCCCGCCCCACAGGGCTCATCCTACGAGCAGTACTTC. It specifies CASSPAPQGSSYEQYF.

V gene TRBV10-3 combines with J gene TRBJ2-3, with D maybe TRBD1 (6 bases). V lost 8 bases and J 5 bases, leaving 14 bases between the germline ends. Germline-derived CDR1 and CDR2 are ENHRY and SYGVKD. The CDR3 has 13 residues. The CDR3, as DNA: TGTGCCATCGGCTACAGGGTTGGAGATACGCAGTATTTT. It encodes CAIGYRVGDTQYF.

The chain is built from TRBV6-1 and TRBJ1-2; D is unclear. Germline loops: CDR1 MNHNS, CDR2 SASEGT. The V end lost 1 base, the J end lost 5 bases, and 11 bases lay between the germline ends. The CDR3 sequence is 14 residues long. In DNA form, the CDR3 reads TGTGCCAGCAGTGAAGTTGGACTTGGGTATGGCTACACCTTC. It specifies CASSEVGLGYGYTF.

The V call is TRBV7-2, the J call TRBJ2-4; TRBD1 agrees at 8 bases. V gave up 0 bases and J gave up 2 bases; unmatched junction bases: 3. The CDR3 extends over 16 amino acids. CDR1 SGHTA and CDR2 FQGNSA come from the germline V gene. CDR3 nucleotides: TGTGCCAGCAGCTTAGCGACAGGGGCGTCCAAAAACATTCAGTACTTC. This translates into CASSLATGASKNIQYF.

The CDR3 nucleotides are TGTGCCAGCTCACCAACGACTAGGGGGGGTTTTGACATTCAGTACTTC. Residues: CASSPTTRGGFDIQYF. This rearrangement joins TRBV18 to TRBJ2-4; possibly TRBD2 for D (7 bases). CDR3 size: 16 residues. Per germline, CDR1 KGHSH and CDR2 LQKENI. The V end was cut by 2 bases, the J end by 8 bases, with 19 bases between.

This clone was seen once. The chain couples TRBV27 to TRBJ2-1, with 7 bases identical to TRBD2. Germline V CDR1 and CDR2: MNHEY, SMNVEV (reference sequence). J was trimmed by 4 bases and V by 1 base; bases with no gene match: 7. The CDR3 loop spans 16 amino acids. CDR3: CASSLLGGTKYNEQFF. CDR3 nucleotide sequence: TGTGCCAGCAGTTTATTGGGAGGGACGAAATACAATGAGCAGTTCTTC.

This clone was picked up a small number of times. V and J are TRBV3-1 (or the pseudogene TRBV3-2) and TRBJ2-7; TRBD2 agrees at 7 bases. Germline V gene sequence: CDR1 LGHDT, CDR2 YNNKEL (reference sequence). V lost 1 base, J lost 2 bases, and 8 bases stayed unmatched. The CDR3 runs to 16 residues. The CDR3 is CASSQVRSGIPYEQYF. In DNA, the CDR3 is TGTGCCAGCAGCCAAGTTCGAAGCGGGATCCCCTACGAGCAGTACTTC.

V gene TRBV5-1 combines with J gene TRBJ2-7, with D tentatively TRBD1 (6 bases). Germline V lookup: CDR1 SGHRS, CDR2 YFSETQ. V lost 3 bases, J lost 3 bases, and 13 bases lay in between. The CDR3 contains 14 residues. The CDR3 coding sequence is TGCGCCAGCAGCTCGGAATTACAGGGCTACGAGCAGTACTTC. Translating it yields CASSSELQGYEQYF.